The 3 T cell receptor beta chains below all came from one sample that was sequenced in a study of blood T cell repertoires in COVID-19. Data came from immunoSEQ multiplex PCR; TCRdb stores just in-frame clones and leaves some out. This sample has around 150,000 clones, with about three quarters found just once. Sequencing input: PBMCs or T cells enriched from blood (not recorded which). Source of these receptors: a woman in her 50s who had recovered from COVID-19.

As to this clone: In the same sample, other DNA sequences code for this CDR3. The rearrangement uses TRBV11-2 and TRBJ1-2, with D uncertain. The germline V and J ends were trimmed by 2 bases and 0 bases, with 4 bases remaining between them. The CDR3 is 13 residues long. Germline CDR1 SGHAT, CDR2 FQNNGV. The CDR3 sequence: CASSLQTNYGYTF. CDR3 nucleotides: TGTGCCAGCAGCTTACAAACTAACTATGGCTACACCTTC.

This chain connects TRBV3-1 (or the pseudogene TRBV3-2) to TRBJ1-6; 7 nucleotides agree with TRBD1. The trim removed 8 bases at V and 10 bases at J, leaving 8 bases unmatched. Germline CDR1 LGHDT, CDR2 YNNKEL (reference sequence). The length of the CDR3 is 13 residues. The CDR3 nucleotides read TGTGCCAGCTTAGACAGGGTGGGATCACCCCTCCACTTT. Translation gives CASLDRVGSPLHF.

This clone appeared a single time. The chain is built from TRBV2 and TRBJ1-5; D ambiguous. There are 14 residues in the CDR3. V shed 7 bases and J shed 1 base, with 11 bases lying between them. Germline lookup yields CDR1 SNHLY and CDR2 FYNNEI. CDR3 sequence reads: CASNGPTSNQPQHF. CDR3 nucleotides: TGTGCCAGCAATGGGCCTACCAGCAATCAGCCCCAGCATTTT.